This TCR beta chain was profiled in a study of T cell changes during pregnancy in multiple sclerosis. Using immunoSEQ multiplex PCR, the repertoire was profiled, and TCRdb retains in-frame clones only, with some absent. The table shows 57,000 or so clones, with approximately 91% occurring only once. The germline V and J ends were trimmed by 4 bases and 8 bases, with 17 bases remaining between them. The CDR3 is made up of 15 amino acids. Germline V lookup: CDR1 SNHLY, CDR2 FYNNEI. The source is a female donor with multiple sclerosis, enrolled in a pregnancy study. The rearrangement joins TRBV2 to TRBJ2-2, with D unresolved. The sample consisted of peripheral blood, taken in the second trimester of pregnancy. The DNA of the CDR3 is TGTGCCAGCAGTGTTAGCAGCTGGGTATCAGGGGAGCTGTTTTTT. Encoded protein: CASSVSSWVSGELFF.